The 15 T cell receptor beta chains in this list originate from one sample, sequenced in a study of T cell responses to AZD1222 COVID-19 vaccine. Clones were read by immunoSEQ multiplex PCR, and TCRdb kept only the in-frame ones, dropping some. The sample includes 120,000 to 150,000 clones, approximately 90% of them seen just once. The specimen was peripheral blood, collected on day 0 of AZD1222 vaccination. These receptors were collected from an adult in good health.

The V call is TRBV29-1, the J call TRBJ1-1; no clear D gene. The germline V gene has CDR1 SQVTM and CDR2 ANQGSEA. Trimming took 3 bases from V and 1 from J, leaving 6 bases between them. The CDR3 is made up of 12 amino acids. The CDR3 nucleotides read TGCAGCGTTGAGCCGGGGAACACTGAAGCTTTCTTT. It translates to CSVEPGNTEAFF.

The V call is TRBV11-2, the J call TRBJ1-2; perhaps TRBD1 as D (5 bases). This CDR3 spans 15 amino acids. CDR1 and CDR2 from the germline V gene are SGHAT and FQNNGV. The germline V and J ends were trimmed by 1 base and 4 bases, with 13 bases remaining between them. The CDR3, as DNA: TGTGCCAGCAGCTTAGCCGGGGGGTCATTCTATGGCTACACCTTC. Protein product: CASSLAGGSFYGYTF.

This chain links TRBV11-3 with TRBJ1-3, with no clear D. Trimming pared 9 bases from V and 0 bases from J, leaving 12 bases between. Germline V gene data show CDR1 as SGHNT and CDR2 as YENEEA. CDR3 length equals 14 residues. This CDR3 reads CASTKDTSGNTIYF. In DNA, the CDR3 is TGTGCCAGTACGAAGGATACCTCTGGAAACACCATATATTTT.

This clone was recorded many times. The genes are TRBV20-1 and TRBJ1-5; D is perhaps TRBD1 (6 bases). The CDR3 extends over 13 amino acids. Looked up from germline, CDR1 is DFQATT and CDR2 is SNEGSKA (reference sequence). Trimming pared 3 bases from V and 4 bases from J, leaving 10 bases between. The CDR3 DNA reads TGCAGTGCTAGTCGAGGGGGGAATCAGCCCCAGCATTTT. Its translation: CSASRGGNQPQHF.

The chain employs TRBV7-6 and TRBJ2-3; 11 nucleotides agree with TRBD2. J gave up 1 base and V 5 bases, and 8 bases lay outside the gene matches. The germline CDR1 and CDR2 sequences are SGHVS and FNYEAQ. The CDR3 sequence is 17 residues long. CDR3 sequence reads: CASSISGGAPGTDTQYF. CDR3 DNA sequence: TGTGCCAGCAGCATTAGCGGGGGGGCCCCCGGCACAGATACGCAGTATTTT. The full variable domain, with the rest looked up from reference TRBV7-6 and TRBJ2-3, is GAGVSQSPRYKVTKRGQDVALRCDPISGHVSLYWYRQALGQGPEFLTYFNYEAQQDKSGLPNDRFSAERPEGSISTLTIQRTEQRDSAMYRCASSISGGAPGTDTQYFGPGTRLTVL.

The J gene is TRBJ2-1, the V gene TRBV14; 9 positions agree with TRBD1. Germline-derived CDR1 and CDR2 are SGHDN and FVKESK. V trimming: 4 bases; J trimming: 4 bases; junction bases outside the gene matches: 11. The length of the CDR3 is 17 residues. The CDR3 loop reads CASSRRPGTGFYNEQFF. The DNA for the CDR3 is TGTGCCAGCAGCCGCAGACCCGGGACAGGGTTTTACAATGAGCAGTTCTTC.

This chain connects TRBV7-3 to TRBJ2-5; possibly TRBD1 for D (5 bases). V gave up 9 bases and J gave up 1 base, with 9 bases separating them. This CDR3 spans 12 amino acids. Germline lookup yields CDR1 SGHTA and CDR2 FQGTGA. This CDR3 is CARVRGQETQYF. The CDR3 DNA sequence: TGTGCCAGAGTTAGGGGCCAAGAGACCCAGTACTTC.

The chain joins TRBV15 to TRBJ2-5; D possibly matches TRBD1 or TRBD2 (5 bases each). Trimming removed 8 bases from V and 5 bases from J, with 21 bases in between. The germline V gene has CDR1 LNHNV and CDR2 YYDKDF (reference sequence). CDR3 length equals 15 residues. Here the CDR3 DNA reads TGTGCCACCGATCCAGGGCGGGTTCGTCCTGAGACCCAGTACTTC. This translates into CATDPGRVRPETQYF. The entire variable domain, with the rest obtained from reference TRBV15 and TRBJ2-5, is as follows: DAMVIQNPRYQVTQFGKPVTLSCSQTLNHNVMYWYQQKSSQAPKLLFHYYDKDFNNEADTPDNFQSRRPNTSFCFLDIRSPGLGDTAMYLCATDPGRVRPETQYFGPGTRLLVL.

The DNA of the CDR3 is TGTGCCACCGAACCCGGAGGCGCGAACACCGGGGAGCTGTTTTTT. The encoded protein is CATEPGGANTGELFF. V gene TRBV25-1 combines with J gene TRBJ2-2; the D gene is possibly TRBD2 (5 bases). Trimming took 10 bases from V and 0 from J, leaving 15 bases between them. CDR1 is MGHDK and CDR2 is SYGVNS in the germline V gene. CDR3 length: 15 residues.

The sample holds one count of this clone. The rearrangement joins TRBV28 to TRBJ2-3; tentatively, D is TRBD1 (6 bases). This CDR3 contains 16 residues. Trimming removed 3 bases at V and 5 bases at J, with 18 bases between. Germline CDR1 reads MDHEN; CDR2 reads SYDVKM. The DNA for the CDR3 is TGTGCCAGCAGTTTCCTATCCAGGGGCGAGGGAGATACGCAGTATTTT. Protein sequence: CASSFLSRGEGDTQYF.

CDR3 region: CASSLEAGPSREQFF. The DNA of the CDR3 is TGTGCCAGCAGCTTAGAGGCGGGGCCCTCCCGAGAGCAGTTCTTC. This rearrangement joins TRBV7-3 to TRBJ2-1; D may be TRBD2 (6 bases). Germline V lookup: CDR1 SGHTA, CDR2 FQGTGA. CDR3 length: 15 residues. V was clipped by 2 bases and J by 10 bases, with 18 bases between them.

This chain connects TRBV4-2 to TRBJ2-5, with unresolved D. The length of the CDR3 is 15 residues. Trimming took 4 bases from V and 0 from J, leaving 12 bases between them. Germline CDR1 LGHNA, CDR2 YNFKEQ. In nucleotides, the CDR3 is TGTGCCAGCAGCCTAACCCCCCATCACCAAGAGACCCAGTACTTC. Translating it yields CASSLTPHHQETQYF.

A single count supports this clone. The genes are TRBV5-5 and TRBJ1-2, with a possible D match to TRBD1 (6 bases). Germline CDR1 reads SGHKS; CDR2 reads YYEKEE (reference sequence). This CDR3 region has 14 residues. Trimming took off 4 bases at V and 4 bases at J, with 14 bases between the two ends. As DNA, the CDR3 is TGTGCCAGCAGCCTTGGGGGCTATGTCTATGGCTACACCTTC. It encodes CASSLGGYVYGYTF.

The chain links TRBV24-1 to TRBJ1-1, with D possibly TRBD1 on 5 matching bases. CDR1 and CDR2 (germline): KGHDR, SFDVKD. The CDR3 is 13 amino acids. The V and J ends lost 9 bases and 4 bases respectively, with 14 bases between them. The CDR3 loop is CATLPLGGTEAFF. CDR3 nucleotides: TGTGCCACCCTCCCGCTCGGGGGCACTGAAGCTTTCTTT.

This sequence joins TRBV6-6 and TRBJ1-5; D uncertain. V was clipped by 1 base and J by 3 bases, with 10 bases between them. Germline V gene data show CDR1 as MNHNY and CDR2 as SVGAGI (reference sequence). The CDR3 spans 15 residues. CDR3 in DNA: TGTGCCAGCAGTTACTTGGCGGGGTCCAATCAGCCCCAGCATTTT. This translates into CASSYLAGSNQPQHF.